What follows is one TCR beta chain and its context. No antigen is known for it. Base qualities are not provided; no much larger clone lies one nucleotide away. This entry belongs to a study of OX40 agonist ivuxolimab in advanced cancers. Background on the whole study: Ivuxolimab, which targeted the costimulatory receptor OX40 (CD134), was an agonistic, fully human IgG2 monoclonal antibody. The monotherapy dose-escalation portion (N of about 50 patients) of the phase I ivuxolimab trial is reported in the paper. Of the 50 to 55 dose-escalation patients, hepatocellular carcinoma was present in about 19, melanoma in around 15, renal cell carcinoma in 9 and head and neck cancer in 9. Intravenous ivuxolimab was administered to patients every 2 weeks at six dose levels: 0.01, 0.1, 0.3, 1.5, 3 and 10 mg/kg. The point of sequencing TCRbeta in the periphery was to test whether ivuxolimab changed TCR sequence diversity and drove clonal T-cell expansion. In the dose-escalation cohort, around four fifths of patients were male, and the mean age was approximately 60 years with a range of roughly 23 to 79. Prior anti-PD-1, anti-PD-L1 or anti-CTLA-4 therapy was permitted, and checkpoint inhibitors had been received by roughly two fifths of dose-escalation patients. Three dose-escalation patients achieved partial responses, one with hepatocellular carcinoma and two with cutaneous melanoma. Results the study describes overall, beyond this receptor: Antigen specificity was not determined for the clonally expanded peripheral T cells. Low levels of normalized T-cell clonal expansion were also seen in some patients who did not respond. On average, CD8+ T cells showed more expanded clones than CD4+ T cells after ivuxolimab. In partial responders in the 0.1-3.0 mg/kg groups, normalized peripheral clonal expansion was found to be among the lowest, especially among CD8+ T cells. At doses of 0.1 to 3.0 mg/kg, clonal expansion of both CD4+ and CD8+ T cells in blood was seen between baseline and week 6.

Genomic DNA was extracted from sorted cells for sequencing of the TCRbeta CDR3 region. TCRbeta CDR3 regions were sequenced using the immunoSEQ Assay. The table was pulled from immuneACCESS by TCRdb, which kept in-frame rearrangements only. Such tables lose some clones; where checked, under half of the loss comes from unresolved V genes, and the rest has no known cause. The sample has around 76,000 clones on record, around four fifths of them singletons. 5.5% to 7% of the sample comes from the top ten. The trial excluded patients who had a history of autoimmune disease or were on systemic immunosuppression. Peripheral blood for TCR sequencing was drawn from every dose cohort at baseline, at cycle 4 day 1 and at cycle 7 day 1. The samples were drawn from a first-in-human, open-label, multicenter phase I dose-escalation trial of ivuxolimab. Adults with locally advanced or metastatic head and neck squamous cell, hepatocellular, melanoma or renal cell carcinoma were enrolled in the trial. Before TCR sequencing, CD4+ T cells and CD8+ T cells from peripheral blood were sorted into separate populations.

The germline V gene specifies KGHSH as CDR1 and LQKENI as CDR2. Counted from cysteine to phenylalanine, this CDR3 has 15 amino acids. The sequence is cut down to CDR3 DNA, 45 bases in frame from base 1. V loses 1 base at its end and J loses 6 bases; junction bases beyond the gene matches: 5. The sample was CD4+ or CD8+ T cells sorted from blood, taken in a trial of the OX40 agonist ivuxolimab. This clonotype was sampled from an adult with an advanced solid tumor such as melanoma, head and neck, liver or kidney cancer. The chain joins TRBV18 to TRBJ1-2; 10 nucleotides in the junction match TRBD1. The nucleotide sequence is TGTGCCAGCTCACCACTCGGGACAGGGGAAAATGGCTACACCTTC. Its protein product is CASSPLGTGENGYTF.